This TCR beta chain was recovered during a study of blood T cells in healthy people across ages. Study-wide results and caveats: Diversity was higher, and naive CD4+ cells more numerous, in long-lived donors than in aged donors.

This clonotype has only a few counts. Its antigen is as yet unknown. A sample-barcoded 5' primer and a J-beta primer mix were used in a second PCR of roughly 7 to 11 cycles. Each CDR3 protein gets one entry after TCRdb re-called the 5' RACE reads with MiXCR. The sample records around 2 million distinct CDR3 sequences, around 40% being singletons. This sequence was found in a human donor in good health. The sequencing input was blood.

CDR3 sequence reads: CSARRTGQAQETQYF. For the CDR3, the DNA is TGCAGCGCGAGAAGAACGGGACAGGCCCAAGAGACCCAGTACTTC. The genes are TRBV29-1 and TRBJ2-5; 8 nucleotides align to TRBD1. The CDR3 loop spans 15 amino acids. The germline CDR1 and CDR2 sequences are SQVTM and ANQGSEA. Trimming removed 7 bases from V and 1 base from J; junction bases left unmatched: 11.